This TCR beta chain appears in the sequencing data of a study of PD-L1 blockade in urothelial cancer. Study context: Atezolizumab therapy began for patients around 2014, dosed at 1,200 mg intravenously every 3 weeks. Most patients, about nine tenths of the roughly 29, were males with bladder-origin cancer. Median blood clonality was about 0.086, with some 89,000 unique TCRs.

The table came from immunoSEQ multiplex PCR; TCRdb's copy has only in-frame clones and leaves some out. The data show under 50,000 clones, over 75% seen once. Each patient presented with locally advanced or metastatic urothelial carcinoma. This CDR3 has 17 residues. V gave up 5 bases and J gave up 4 bases; unmatched junction bases: 10. The V gene's germline CDR1 is SGHRS and CDR2 YFSETQ. Source: PBMCs, taken around atezolizumab (anti-PD-L1) treatment. This receptor was identified in a man aged 70 or older with urothelial cancer. This rearrangement joins TRBV5-1 to TRBJ2-7; 15 positions match TRBD2. The CDR3 region is CASRIGLAGGPQYEQYF. In DNA form, the CDR3 reads TGCGCCAGCAGGATCGGACTAGCGGGAGGGCCGCAGTACGAGCAGTACTTC.